This paragraph reports one TCR beta chain. The data originate from a study of blood T cell repertoires in COVID-19. Original handling: Quantification of nucleated cells was approximated via reference gene primer amplification. Profiled with immunoSEQ multiplex PCR; TCRdb holds only in-frame clones, not every one. V, J and clone size reflect that table, while D and trimming were determined from the DNA. In the table there are about 150,000 clones, under 90% of which are singletons. The CDR3 consists of 17 residues. Germline CDR1 is LGHNA and CDR2 is YSLEER. V was shortened by 0 bases and J by 3 bases, with 17 bases between the two germline ends.

This receptor was identified in a man in his sixties with acute or convalescent COVID-19. The specimen sequenced was peripheral blood. V and J are TRBV4-3 and TRBJ1-2; D perhaps matches TRBD1 (5 bases). CDR3 DNA: TGCGCCAGCAGCCAAGATCCTAGGGGAGGGCTGGACTATGGCTACACCTTC. Its protein is CASSQDPRGGLDYGYTF.